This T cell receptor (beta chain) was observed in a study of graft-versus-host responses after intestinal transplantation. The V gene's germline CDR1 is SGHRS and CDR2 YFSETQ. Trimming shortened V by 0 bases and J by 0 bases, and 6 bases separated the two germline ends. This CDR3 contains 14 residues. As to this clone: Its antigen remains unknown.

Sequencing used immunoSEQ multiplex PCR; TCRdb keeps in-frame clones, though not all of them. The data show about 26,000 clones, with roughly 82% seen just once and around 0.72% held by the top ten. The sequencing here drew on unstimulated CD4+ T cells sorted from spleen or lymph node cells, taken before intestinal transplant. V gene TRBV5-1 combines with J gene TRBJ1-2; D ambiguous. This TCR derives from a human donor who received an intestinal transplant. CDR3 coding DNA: TGCGCCAGCAGCTTGGGCGGACCTAACTATGGCTACACCTTC. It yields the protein CASSLGGPNYGYTF.